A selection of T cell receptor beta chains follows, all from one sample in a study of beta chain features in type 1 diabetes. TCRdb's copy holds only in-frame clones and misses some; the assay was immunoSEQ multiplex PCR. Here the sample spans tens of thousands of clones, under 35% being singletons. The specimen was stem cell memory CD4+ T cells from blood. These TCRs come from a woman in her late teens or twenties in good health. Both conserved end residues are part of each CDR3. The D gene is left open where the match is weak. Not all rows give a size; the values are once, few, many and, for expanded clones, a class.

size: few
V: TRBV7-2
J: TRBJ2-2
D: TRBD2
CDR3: CASSPSRLAGVAGELFF
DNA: TGTGCCAGCAGCCCTAGCCGACTAGCGGGGGTAGCCGGGGAGCTGTTTTTT

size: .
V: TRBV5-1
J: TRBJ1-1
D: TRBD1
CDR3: CASSPTGGHTEAFF
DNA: TGCGCCAGCAGCCCGACAGGGGGGCACACTGAAGCTTTCTTT

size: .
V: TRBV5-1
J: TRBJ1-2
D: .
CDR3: CASSPSPRDYGYTF
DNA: TGCGCCAGCAGCCCATCACCGAGGGACTATGGCTACACCTTC

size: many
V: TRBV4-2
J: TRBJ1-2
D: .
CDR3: CASSQERFPQGDGYTF
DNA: TGTGCCAGCAGCCAAGAACGATTTCCACAGGGAGATGGCTACACCTTC

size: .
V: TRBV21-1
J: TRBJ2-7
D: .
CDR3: CASSRDRSYEQYF
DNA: TGTGCCAGCAGCAGGGACAGATCCTACGAGCAGTACTTC

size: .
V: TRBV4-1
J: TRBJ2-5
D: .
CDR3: CASSQLNFGGTQYF
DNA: TGCGCCAGCAGCCAACTCAATTTCGGGGGGACCCAGTACTTC

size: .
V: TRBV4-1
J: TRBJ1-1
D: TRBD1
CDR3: CASSPQLTGGTEAFF
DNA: TGCGCCAGCAGCCCCCAATTAACAGGGGGTACTGAAGCTTTCTTT

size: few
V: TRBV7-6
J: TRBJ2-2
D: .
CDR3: CASSLKGVGGELFF
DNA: TGTGCCAGCAGCCTAAAGGGAGTCGGCGGGGAGCTGTTTTTT

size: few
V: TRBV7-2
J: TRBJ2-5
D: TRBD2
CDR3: CASSLAASGGQETQYF
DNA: TGTGCCAGCAGCTTAGCGGCTAGCGGGGGGCAAGAGACCCAGTACTTC

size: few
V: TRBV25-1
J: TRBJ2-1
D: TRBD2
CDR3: CASSEPTSGNNEQFF
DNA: TGTGCCAGCAGTGAACCTACTAGCGGGAACAATGAGCAGTTCTTC

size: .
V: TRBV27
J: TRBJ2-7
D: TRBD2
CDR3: CASSWGTSGSQYEQYF
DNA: TGTGCCAGCAGTTGGGGGACTAGCGGGAGTCAATACGAGCAGTACTTC

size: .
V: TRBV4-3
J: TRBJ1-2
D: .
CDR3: CASSYHRDYTF
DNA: TGCGCCAGCAGCTACCACCGGGACTACACCTTC

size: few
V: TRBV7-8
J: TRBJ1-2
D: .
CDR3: CASSTPTGSHYGYTF
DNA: TGTGCCAGCAGCACACCGACGGGGTCTCACTATGGCTACACCTTC

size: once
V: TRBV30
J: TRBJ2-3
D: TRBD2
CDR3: CAWSWRGAREDTQYF
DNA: TGTGCCTGGAGTTGGCGGGGGGCCAGAGAGGATACGCAGTATTTT

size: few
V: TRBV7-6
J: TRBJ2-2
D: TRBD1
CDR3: CASSFEMGRDRNTGELFF
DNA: TGTGCCAGCAGCTTCGAAATGGGCCGGGACAGGAACACCGGGGAGCTGTTTTTT

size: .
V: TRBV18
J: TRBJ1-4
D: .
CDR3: CASSPTGIHEKLFF
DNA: TGTGCCAGCTCCCCGACAGGCATTCATGAAAAACTGTTTTTT

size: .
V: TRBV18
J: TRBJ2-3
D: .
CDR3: CASSPPNGDTQYF
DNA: TGTGCCAGCTCACCACCGAACGGAGATACGCAGTATTTT

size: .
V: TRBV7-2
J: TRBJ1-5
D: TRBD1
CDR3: CASSLEGGRGRPWHF
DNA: TGTGCCAGCAGCTTAGAAGGGGGCAGGGGGCGCCCCTGGCATTTT

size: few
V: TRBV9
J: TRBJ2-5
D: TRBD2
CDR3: CASSSSGGAEETQYF
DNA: TGTGCCAGCAGCTCGAGCGGGGGGGCGGAAGAGACCCAGTACTTC

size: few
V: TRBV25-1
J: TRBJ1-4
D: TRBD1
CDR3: CASGRQGTNEKLFF
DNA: TGTGCCAGCGGACGACAGGGGACTAATGAAAAACTGTTTTTT

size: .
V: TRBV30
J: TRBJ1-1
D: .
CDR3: CAWSEGAGTEAFF
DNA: TGTGCCTGGAGTGAAGGGGCTGGCACTGAAGCTTTCTTT

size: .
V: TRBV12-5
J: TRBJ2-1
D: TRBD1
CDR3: CASGLVMGQAYNEQFF
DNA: TGTGCTAGTGGTTTGGTAATGGGACAGGCATACAATGAGCAGTTCTTC

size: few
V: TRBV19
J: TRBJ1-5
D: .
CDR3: CARLSRYSNQPQHF
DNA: TGTGCCCGACTATCCAGATATAGCAATCAGCCCCAGCATTTT

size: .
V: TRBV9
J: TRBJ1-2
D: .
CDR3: CASTPGQGFYGYTF
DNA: TGTGCCAGCACCCCAGGTCAGGGCTTCTATGGCTACACCTTC

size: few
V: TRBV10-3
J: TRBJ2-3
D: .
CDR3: CAISDRDSDPHDTQYF
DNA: TGTGCCATCAGTGACCGGGACTCGGACCCCCACGATACGCAGTATTTT

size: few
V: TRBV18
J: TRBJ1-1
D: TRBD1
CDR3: CASSQRQGEAFF
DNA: TGTGCCAGCTCCCAACGACAGGGTGAAGCTTTCTTT

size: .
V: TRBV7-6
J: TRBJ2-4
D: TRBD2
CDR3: CASSLGGPGDIQYF
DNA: TGTGCCAGCAGCTTGGGAGGGCCCGGGGACATTCAGTACTTC

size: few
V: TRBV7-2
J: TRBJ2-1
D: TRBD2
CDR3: CASSRTSGRDNEQFF
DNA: TGTGCCAGCAGCCGGACTAGCGGGAGGGACAATGAGCAGTTCTTC

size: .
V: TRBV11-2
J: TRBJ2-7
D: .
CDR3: CASSLANSYEQYF
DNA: TGTGCCAGCAGCCTTGCGAACTCCTACGAGCAGTACTTC

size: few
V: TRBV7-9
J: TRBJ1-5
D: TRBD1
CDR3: CASSPDRQGRNQPQHF
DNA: TGTGCCAGCAGCCCCGACCGACAGGGTCGGAATCAGCCCCAGCATTTT

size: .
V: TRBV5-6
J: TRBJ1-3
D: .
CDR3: CASSLGQGASGNTIYF
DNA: TGTGCCAGCAGCTTGGGGCAGGGTGCCTCTGGAAACACCATATATTTT

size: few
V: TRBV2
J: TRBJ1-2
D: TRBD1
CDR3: CASRGTADGYTF
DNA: TGTGCCAGCAGGGGGACAGCTGATGGCTACACCTTC

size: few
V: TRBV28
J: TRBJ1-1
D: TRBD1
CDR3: CASSSRTGRGKNTEAFF
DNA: TGTGCCAGCAGTTCACGGACAGGGCGGGGGAAGAACACTGAAGCTTTCTTT

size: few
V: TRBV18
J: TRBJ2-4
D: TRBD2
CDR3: CASSPEVGGRGNIQYF
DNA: TGTGCCAGCTCACCAGAAGTCGGCGGGAGAGGCAACATTCAGTACTTC

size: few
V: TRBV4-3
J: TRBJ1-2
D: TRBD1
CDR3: CASSLYRTGSYGYGYTF
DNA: TGCGCCAGCAGCCTTTATAGGACAGGGAGTTATGGCTATGGCTACACCTTC

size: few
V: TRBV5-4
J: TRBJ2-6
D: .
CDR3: CASSLIGEAGANVLTF
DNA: TGTGCCAGCAGCTTGATCGGGGAGGCTGGGGCCAACGTCCTGACTTTC

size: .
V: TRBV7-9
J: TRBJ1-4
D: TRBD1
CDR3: CASSLGDRGRDEKLFF
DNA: TGTGCCAGCAGCTTAGGGGACAGGGGGCGAGATGAAAAACTGTTTTTT